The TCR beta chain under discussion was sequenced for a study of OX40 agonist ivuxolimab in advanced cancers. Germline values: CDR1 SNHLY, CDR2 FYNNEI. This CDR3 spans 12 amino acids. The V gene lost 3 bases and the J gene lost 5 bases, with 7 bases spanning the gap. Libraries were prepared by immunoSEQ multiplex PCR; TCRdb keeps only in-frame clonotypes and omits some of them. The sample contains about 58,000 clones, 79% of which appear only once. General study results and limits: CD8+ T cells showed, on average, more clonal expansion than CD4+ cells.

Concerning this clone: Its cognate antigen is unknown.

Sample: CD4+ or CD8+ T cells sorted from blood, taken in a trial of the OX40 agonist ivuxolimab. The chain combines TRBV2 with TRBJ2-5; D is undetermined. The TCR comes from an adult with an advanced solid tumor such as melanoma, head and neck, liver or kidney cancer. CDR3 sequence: CASSDGGETQYF. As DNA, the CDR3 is TGTGCCAGCAGTGATGGTGGCGAGACCCAGTACTTC. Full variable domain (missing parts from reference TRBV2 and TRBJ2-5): EPEVTQTPSHQVTQMGQEVILRCVPISNHLYFYWYRQILGQKVEFLVSFYNNEISEKSEIFDDQFSVERPDGSNFTLKIRSTKLEDSAMYFCASSDGGETQYFGPGTRLLVL.